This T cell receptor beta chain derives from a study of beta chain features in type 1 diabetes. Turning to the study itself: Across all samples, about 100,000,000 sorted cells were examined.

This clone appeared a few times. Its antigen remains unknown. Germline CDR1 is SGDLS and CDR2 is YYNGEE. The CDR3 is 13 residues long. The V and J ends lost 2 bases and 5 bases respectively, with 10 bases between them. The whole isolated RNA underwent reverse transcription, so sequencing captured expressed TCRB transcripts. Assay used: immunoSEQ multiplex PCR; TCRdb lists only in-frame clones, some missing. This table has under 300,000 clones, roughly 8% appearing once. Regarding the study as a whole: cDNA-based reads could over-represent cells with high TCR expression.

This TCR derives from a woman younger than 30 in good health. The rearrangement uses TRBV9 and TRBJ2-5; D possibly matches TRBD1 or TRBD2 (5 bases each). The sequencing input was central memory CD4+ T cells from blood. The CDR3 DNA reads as TGTGCCAGCAGCGTTAACTGGGGGGAGACCCAGTACTTC. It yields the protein CASSVNWGETQYF. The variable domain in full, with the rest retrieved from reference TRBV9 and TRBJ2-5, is DSGVTQTPKHLITATGQRVTLRCSPRSGDLSVYWYQQSLDQGLQFLIQYYNGEERAKGNILERFSAQQFPDLHSELNLSSLELGDSALYFCASSVNWGETQYFGPGTRLLVL.